A selection of T cell receptor beta chains follows, all from one sample in a study of blood T cells in healthy people across ages. TCRdb independently ran MiXCR on the 5' RACE reads; one entry per CDR3 protein. The sample consists of approximately 400,000 distinct CDR3 sequences, approximately 51% of them appearing once. Sequencing input: blood. The origin of the receptors is a man aged 55 to 70 in good health. CDR3s include the opening cysteine and the closing phenylalanine or tryptophan. A D gene is named only where the DNA matches it firmly. Clone size is not always given. Where it is, it says once, few, many or a class for expanded clones.

TRBJ1-2,-,TRBV28,-,CASSFEVWRDGYTF,TGTGCCAGCAGTTTTGAAGTATGGAGGGATGGCTACACCTTC
TRBJ2-1,-,TRBV10-3,-,CAISGRGANEQFF,TGTGCCATCAGTGGAAGGGGGGCTAATGAGCAGTTCTTC
TRBJ2-7,many,TRBV11-2,-,CASSLRATQDEQYF,TGTGCCAGCAGCTTAAGGGCCACCCAGGACGAGCAGTACTTC
TRBJ1-2,-,TRBV5-6,-,CASSLWGCYGYTF,TGTGCCAGCAGCTTATGGGGGTGCTATGGCTACACCTTC
TRBJ1-2,-,TRBV11-2,-,CASSTITDRSYGYTF,TGTGCCAGCAGCACTATCACAGACCGGTCCTATGGCTACACCTTC
TRBJ1-2,-,TRBV12-3/TRBV12-4,-,CTSSADGNYGYTF,TGTACCAGCAGTGCGGATGGCAACTATGGCTACACCTTC
TRBJ2-3,-,TRBV9,-,CASSQARDTQYF,TGTGCCAGCAGCCAGGCCAGGGATACGCAGTATTTT
TRBJ2-3,few,TRBV3-1,-,CASSQRITDTQYF,TGTGCCAGCAGCCAAAGAATTACAGATACGCAGTATTTT
TRBJ2-2,-,TRBV29-1,TRBD2,CSVRAGGRTGELFF,TGCAGCGTCCGAGCGGGAGGGAGAACCGGGGAGCTGTTTTTT
TRBJ1-2,many,TRBV28,-,CASSLVAGNYGYTF,TGTGCCAGCAGTTTGGTGGCCGGAAACTATGGCTACACCTTC
TRBJ2-1,-,TRBV2,TRBD2,CASSQTSGAVDEQFF,TGTGCCAGCAGCCAGACTAGCGGCGCGGTGGATGAGCAGTTCTTC
TRBJ1-1,-,TRBV30,-,CAWSVGGIGNTEAFF,TGTGCCTGGAGTGTGGGGGGCATCGGGAACACTGAAGCTTTCTTT
TRBJ2-1,-,TRBV6-1,-,CASSDQGLAYNEQFF,TGTGCCAGCAGTGACCAGGGGCTGGCATACAATGAGCAGTTCTTC
TRBJ2-7,-,TRBV27,TRBD1,CASSDRVGDEQYF,TGTGCCAGCAGCGACAGGGTCGGCGACGAGCAGTACTTC
TRBJ2-1,many,TRBV11-2,-,CASSLGWEQFF,TGTGCCAGCAGCTTGGGGTGGGAGCAGTTCTTC
TRBJ2-7,few,TRBV6-2/TRBV6-3,TRBD1,CASTRQGSSYEQYF,TGTGCCAGCACTCGACAGGGGAGCTCCTACGAGCAGTACTTC
TRBJ2-5,-,TRBV29-1,TRBD2,CSVVALAGDHEQYF,TGCAGCGTTGTGGCACTAGCGGGAGATCATGAGCAGTACTTC
TRBJ2-1,many,TRBV27,TRBD2,CASSTRGGGADEQFF,TGTGCCAGCAGTACTCGGGGCGGGGGGGCGGATGAGCAGTTCTTC
TRBJ2-4,few,TRBV20-1,-,CSAYDGAKNIQYF,TGCAGTGCTTATGATGGTGCCAAAAACATTCAGTACTTC
TRBJ2-3,-,TRBV7-2,-,CASSAQQGGNTQYF,TGTGCCAGCAGCGCTCAGCAGGGTGGAAATACGCAGTATTTT
TRBJ2-5,-,TRBV29-1,-,CSVRLAEKETQYF,TGCAGCGTTCGGCTCGCAGAAAAAGAGACCCAGTACTTC
TRBJ2-5,-,TRBV3-1,-,CASSQDPSRGEQYF,TGTGCCAGCAGCCAAGACCCCTCCCGGGGAGAGCAGTACTTC
TRBJ1-2,-,TRBV6-2/TRBV6-3,TRBD1,CASSYSGQGGGYTF,TGTGCCAGCAGTTACTCGGGACAGGGCGGTGGCTACACCTTC
TRBJ2-2,once,TRBV11-2,-,CASSLRGARTGELFF,TGTGCCAGCAGCTTAAGGGGGGCGCGCACCGGGGAGCTGTTTTTT
TRBJ1-2,-,TRBV29-1,TRBD1,CSVFEQGKEGYGYTF,TGCAGCGTTTTTGAACAGGGGAAGGAAGGCTATGGCTACACCTTC
TRBJ2-7,-,TRBV28,TRBD2,CASSLAGGLMGEPYEQYF,TGTGCCAGCAGTTTAGCGGGAGGACTAATGGGGGAACCCTACGAGCAGTACTTC
TRBJ2-3,many,TRBV20-1,-,CSAVGSGTPDTQYF,TGCAGTGCTGTCGGGTCGGGGACCCCAGATACGCAGTATTTT
TRBJ2-1,few,TRBV10-3,-,CAIAAGTTYNEQFF,TGTGCCATCGCCGCCGGGACAACCTACAATGAGCAGTTCTTC
TRBJ2-1,-,TRBV12-3/TRBV12-4,-,CASRPRGRVEQFF,TGTGCCAGCAGGCCCCGGGGAAGGGTTGAGCAGTTCTTC
TRBJ1-1,few,TRBV28,-,CASEEGPMNTEAFF,TGTGCCAGCGAGGAGGGACCGATGAACACTGAAGCTTTCTTT
TRBJ2-5,-,TRBV12-3/TRBV12-4,-,CASSIHLGGDEQYF,TGTGCCAGCAGTATCCACCTAGGCGGCGATGAGCAGTACTTC
TRBJ2-4,-,TRBV7-9,TRBD1,CASSPRDRVREQYF,TGTGCCAGCAGCCCAAGGGACAGGGTGCGGGAGCAGTACTTC
TRBJ2-5,-,TRBV29-1,TRBD2,CSVPRTGGETQYF,TGCAGCGTGCCCCGGACGGGGGGAGAGACCCAGTACTTC
TRBJ2-5,many,TRBV28,-,CASSFFARGRETQYF,TGTGCCAGCAGTTTTTTTGCCCGGGGGCGAGAGACCCAGTACTTC
TRBJ1-2,few,TRBV18,TRBD1,CASSPGQVYGYTF,TGTGCCAGCTCACCCGGACAGGTCTATGGCTACACCTTC
TRBJ1-2,-,TRBV25-1,-,CTSSVDTAPGNGYTF,TGTACCAGCAGTGTAGATACAGCTCCAGGGAACGGCTACACCTTC
TRBJ2-7,-,TRBV20-1,TRBD1,CSAWTGVDYEQYF,TGCAGTGCGTGGACAGGAGTAGACTACGAGCAGTACTTC
TRBJ2-7,few,TRBV6-2/TRBV6-3,-,CASRPLGVDEQYF,TGTGCCAGCAGACCCCTTGGGGTGGACGAGCAGTACTTC
TRBJ2-1,-,TRBV12-3/TRBV12-4,-,CASGEEGVPYNEQFF,TGTGCCAGCGGGGAAGAGGGAGTTCCCTACAATGAGCAGTTCTTC
TRBJ2-7,few,TRBV7-6,-,CASSRGTEGYEQYF,TGTGCCAGCAGCCGTGGGACGGAAGGTTACGAGCAGTACTTC
TRBJ2-5,-,TRBV6-2/TRBV6-3,-,CASGPNEQYF,TGTGCCAGCGGCCCCAATGAGCAGTACTTC
TRBJ2-1,many,TRBV6-2/TRBV6-3,-,CASSYSSFWPYNEQFF,TGTGCCAGCAGTTACTCGTCCTTTTGGCCCTACAATGAGCAGTTCTTC
TRBJ1-2,-,TRBV11-2,-,CASSLGPGGVNYGYTF,TGTGCCAGCAGCTTAGGCCCCGGGGGTGTTAACTATGGCTACACCTTC
TRBJ2-7,-,TRBV15,-,CATSRQGSSSYEQYF,TGTGCCACCAGCAGACAGGGGTCTAGCTCCTACGAGCAGTACTTC
TRBJ2-5,-,TRBV21-1,-,CASYRVVEETQYF,TGTGCCAGTTACAGGGTGGTCGAAGAGACCCAGTACTTC
TRBJ2-7,-,TRBV7-2,TRBD2,CASSPSSGGSYEQYF,TGTGCCAGCAGCCCATCTAGCGGGGGCTCCTACGAGCAGTACTTC
TRBJ1-5,-,TRBV6-2/TRBV6-3,TRBD1,CASSPLTDSIIGTGADRGHF,TGTGCCAGCAGTCCCCTTACCGATTCGATAATTGGGACAGGGGCCGATCGGGGGCATTTT
TRBJ2-4,-,TRBV2,TRBD1,CASSPDRALAKNIQYF,TGTGCCAGCAGTCCCGACAGGGCACTAGCCAAAAACATTCAGTACTTC
TRBJ2-3,many,TRBV7-2,-,CASSFGQRTDTQYF,TGTGCCAGCAGCTTTGGACAGCGCACAGATACGCAGTATTTT
TRBJ2-3,-,TRBV6-2/TRBV6-3,-,CASSYDNPDTQYF,TGTGCCAGCAGTTACGACAACCCGGATACGCAGTATTTT
TRBJ2-3,-,TRBV6-2/TRBV6-3,TRBD2,CASTPSGRGSTDTQYF,TGTGCCAGCACCCCAAGCGGGCGGGGGAGCACAGATACGCAGTATTTT
TRBJ2-2,-,TRBV4-2,TRBD1,CASSPPDRGHTGELFF,TGTGCCAGCAGCCCACCCGACAGGGGTCACACCGGGGAGCTGTTTTTT
TRBJ2-7,-,TRBV12-3/TRBV12-4,-,CASTQGFSYEQYF,TGTGCCAGCACCCAGGGCTTCTCCTACGAGCAGTACTTC
TRBJ2-1,-,TRBV29-1,-,CNVDGTPAYNEQFF,TGCAACGTTGATGGGACACCGGCCTACAATGAGCAGTTCTTC
TRBJ2-6,-,TRBV20-1,TRBD1,CSADPGVGTGGTGANVLTF,TGCAGTGCTGACCCAGGTGTTGGGACAGGGGGAACTGGGGCCAACGTCCTGACTTTC